The text below deals with one TCR beta chain. Its antigen is still unknown. This sample stems from a study of cytomegalovirus exposure and HLA in healthy donors. Findings and caveats of the study: In a later analysis, a missense DCLRE1C variant was linked to TCR beta V- and J-gene trimming. In an earlier analysis, about 87% or about 30%: the productive usage of most TCR beta V segments. CMV serostatus alone was available as immune exposure information. Most sequenced TCRs were rare (though some public TCRs occurred in many donors).

PCR involved 60 Vbeta and 13 Jbeta primers. Sequencing was performed with immunoSEQ multiplex PCR; in TCRdb, only in-frame clones are kept and a portion is missing. The repertoire table contains about 52,000 clones. The CDR3 sequence is 14 residues long. Trimming cost V 5 bases and J 4 bases; bases outside gene matches: 4. Per germline, CDR1 MNHEY and CDR2 SVGAGI. The chain is built from TRBV6-5 and TRBJ2-7, with 11 bases aligning to TRBD1. The receptor was derived from an older woman in good health and CMV-seropositive. Sequencing was carried out using PBMCs. CDR3 residues: CASSRTGGAYEQYF. The CDR3 coding sequence is TGTGCCAGCAGTCGGACAGGGGGCGCATACGAGCAGTACTTC.